This TCR beta chain was found in a study of CD8+ T cells in alopecia areata. Treatment of the sample: oral pan-JAK inhibitor, 5-10 mg twice daily. Following extraction, RNA underwent reverse transcription to cDNA, which served as the sequencing template. Clones were sequenced by immunoSEQ multiplex PCR, and TCRdb holds only the in-frame ones, with some missing. Of fewer than 150,000 clones detected, around four fifths appear once; the ten largest clones hold roughly 25%. The CDR3 length is 13 residues. With V trimmed by 4 bases and J by 6 bases, 6 bases remained unmatched. Germline V lookup: CDR1 SGHKS, CDR2 YYEKEE (reference sequence). General study findings and limits: Only one nonresponder was present, which leaves the link between baseline CD8+ expansion and response uncertain. Under tofacitinib, fewer expanded CD8+ clones appeared among the top 100 scalp clones. Throughout tofacitinib, many expanded lesional clones continued to persist in scalp and blood. Normal scalp showed lower clonality than lesional scalp, especially alopecia totalis/universalis.

Concerning this clone: Its specificity is unknown. Distinct nucleotide sequences in the sample also encode this CDR3.

The genes are TRBV5-5 and TRBJ1-1, with 7 bases matching TRBD1. This clonotype was obtained from a human donor with alopecia areata. The sequencing here drew on CD8+ T cells sorted from blood, taken at week 4, from a patient treated with tofacitinib. For the CDR3, the DNA is TGTGCCAGCAGCCGTACTACAGGGGCTGAAGCTTTCTTT. The encoded protein is CASSRTTGAEAFF.